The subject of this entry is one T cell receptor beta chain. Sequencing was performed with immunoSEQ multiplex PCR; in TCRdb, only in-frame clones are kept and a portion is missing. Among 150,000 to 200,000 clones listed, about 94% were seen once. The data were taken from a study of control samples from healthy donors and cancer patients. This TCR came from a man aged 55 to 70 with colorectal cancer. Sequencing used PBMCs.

The CDR3 sequence: CASTGQGAGSYGYTF. The CDR3 region has the DNA TGTGCCAGCACAGGACAGGGGGCAGGAAGCTATGGCTACACCTTC. The chain recombines TRBV2 with TRBJ1-2; 11 nucleotides line up with TRBD1. This CDR3 is built from 15 residues. Germline loops: CDR1 SNHLY, CDR2 FYNNEI. V trimming: 7 bases; J trimming: 4 bases; junction bases outside the gene matches: 8.